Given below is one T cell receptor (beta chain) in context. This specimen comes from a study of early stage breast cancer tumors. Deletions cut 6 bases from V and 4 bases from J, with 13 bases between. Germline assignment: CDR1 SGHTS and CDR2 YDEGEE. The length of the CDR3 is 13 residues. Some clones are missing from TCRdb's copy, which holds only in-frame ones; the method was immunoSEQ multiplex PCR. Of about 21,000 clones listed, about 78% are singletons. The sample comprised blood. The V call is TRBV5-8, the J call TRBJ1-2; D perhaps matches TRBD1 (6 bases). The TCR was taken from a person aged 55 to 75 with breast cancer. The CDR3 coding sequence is TGTGCCAGCACGGACAGAGATGGCTATGGCTACACCTTC. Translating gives CASTDRDGYGYTF.